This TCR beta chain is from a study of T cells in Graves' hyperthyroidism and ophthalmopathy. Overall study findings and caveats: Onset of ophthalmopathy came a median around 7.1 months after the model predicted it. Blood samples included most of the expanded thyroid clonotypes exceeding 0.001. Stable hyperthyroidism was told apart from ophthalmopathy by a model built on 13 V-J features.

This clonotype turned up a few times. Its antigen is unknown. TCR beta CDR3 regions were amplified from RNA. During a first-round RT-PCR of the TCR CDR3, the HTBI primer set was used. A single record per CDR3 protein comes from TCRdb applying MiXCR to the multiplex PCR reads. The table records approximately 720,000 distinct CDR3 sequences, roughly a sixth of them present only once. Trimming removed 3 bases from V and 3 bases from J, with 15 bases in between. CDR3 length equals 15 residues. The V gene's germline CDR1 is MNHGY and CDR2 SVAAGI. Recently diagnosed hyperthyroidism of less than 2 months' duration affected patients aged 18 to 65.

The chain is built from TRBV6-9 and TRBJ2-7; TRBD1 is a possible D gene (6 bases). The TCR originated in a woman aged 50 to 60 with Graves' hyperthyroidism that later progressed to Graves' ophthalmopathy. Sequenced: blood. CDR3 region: CASSYSIGGSYEQYF. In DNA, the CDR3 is TGTGCCAGCAGTTACTCAATTGGGGGCAGCTACGAGCAGTACTTC.